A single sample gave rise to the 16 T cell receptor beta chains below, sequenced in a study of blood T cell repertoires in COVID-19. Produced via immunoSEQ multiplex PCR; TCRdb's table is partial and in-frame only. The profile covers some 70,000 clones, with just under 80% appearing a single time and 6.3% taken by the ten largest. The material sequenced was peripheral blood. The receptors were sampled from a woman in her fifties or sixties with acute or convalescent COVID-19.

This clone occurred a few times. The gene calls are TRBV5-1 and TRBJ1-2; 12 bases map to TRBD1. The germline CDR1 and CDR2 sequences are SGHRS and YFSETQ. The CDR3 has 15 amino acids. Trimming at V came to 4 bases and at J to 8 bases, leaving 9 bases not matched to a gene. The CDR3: CASSTGTGGASGYTF. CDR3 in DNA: TGCGCCAGCAGCACCGGGACAGGGGGCGCGAGCGGCTACACCTTC.

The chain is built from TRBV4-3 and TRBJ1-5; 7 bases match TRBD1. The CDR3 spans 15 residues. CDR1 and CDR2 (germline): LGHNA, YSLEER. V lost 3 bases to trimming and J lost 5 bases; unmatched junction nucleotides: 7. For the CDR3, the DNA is TGCGCCAGCAGCCAGGATACAGGGGTTGATCAGCCCCAGCATTTT. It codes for CASSQDTGVDQPQHF.

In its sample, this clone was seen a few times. CDR3 amino acids: CASSYAGTVIDNEQFF. The CDR3 nucleotides are TGTGCCAGCAGTTACGCCGGGACAGTTATAGACAATGAGCAGTTCTTC. The chain uses TRBV6-5 and TRBJ2-1; 7 bases map to TRBD1. J gave up 5 bases and V 2 bases, and 9 bases lay outside the gene matches. The germline gives CDR1 MNHEY, CDR2 SVGAGI. The CDR3 loop spans 16 amino acids.

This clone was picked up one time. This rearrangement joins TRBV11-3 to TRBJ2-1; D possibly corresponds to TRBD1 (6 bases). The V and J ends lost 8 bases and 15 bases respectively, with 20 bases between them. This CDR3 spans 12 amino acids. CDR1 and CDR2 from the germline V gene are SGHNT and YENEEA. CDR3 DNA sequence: TGTGCCAGCGGCACAGGGACCGGCCTCTCGTTCTTC. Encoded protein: CASGTGTGLSFF.

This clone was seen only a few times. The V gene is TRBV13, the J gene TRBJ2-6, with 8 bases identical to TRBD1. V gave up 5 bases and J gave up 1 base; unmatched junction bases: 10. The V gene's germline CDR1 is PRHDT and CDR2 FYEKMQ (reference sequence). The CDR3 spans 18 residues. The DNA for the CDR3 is TGTGCCAGCAGCCGAACAGGGGGAAATGGATCTGGGGCCAACGTCCTGACTTTC. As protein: CASSRTGGNGSGANVLTF.

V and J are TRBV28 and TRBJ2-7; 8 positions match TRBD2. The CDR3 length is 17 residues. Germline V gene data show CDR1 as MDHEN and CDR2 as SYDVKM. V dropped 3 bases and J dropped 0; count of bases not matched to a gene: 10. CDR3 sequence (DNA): TGTGCCAGCAGTTTGAAGCGGGGGCGCCTCCTCTCCTACGAGCAGTACTTC. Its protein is CASSLKRGRLLSYEQYF.

The CDR3 here is CASSPGTGIGETQYF. Written as DNA, the CDR3 is TGTGCCAGCAGCCCCGGGACAGGGATAGGAGAGACCCAGTACTTC. The chain combines TRBV7-6 with TRBJ2-5, with 9 bases lining up with TRBD1. Germline CDR1 is SGHVS and CDR2 is FNYEAQ. The CDR3 extends over 15 amino acids. V gave up 5 bases and J gave up 4 bases; unmatched junction bases: 8. The whole variable domain, remainder taken from reference TRBV7-6 and TRBJ2-5, is GAGVSQSPRYKVTKRGQDVALRCDPISGHVSLYWYRQALGQGPEFLTYFNYEAQQDKSGLPNDRFSAERPEGSISTLTIQRTEQRDSAMYRCASSPGTGIGETQYFGPGTRLLVL.

The CDR3 DNA reads as TGTGCCAGTTCAACGACTAGCGGGGGGTCCTACGAGCAGTACTTC. It specifies CASSTTSGGSYEQYF. J is TRBJ2-7 and V is TRBV28; 13 bases fit TRBD2. Germline CDR1 is MDHEN and CDR2 is SYDVKM. The CDR3 totals 15 residues. V lost 9 bases to trimming and J lost 1 base; unmatched junction nucleotides: 6.

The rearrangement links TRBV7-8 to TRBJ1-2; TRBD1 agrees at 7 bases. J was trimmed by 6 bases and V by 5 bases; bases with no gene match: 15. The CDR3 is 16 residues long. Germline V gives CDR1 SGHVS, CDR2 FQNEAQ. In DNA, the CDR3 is TGTGCCAGCAGCATCCTACTGGGACAGAGGCATGATGGCTACACCTTC. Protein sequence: CASSILLGQRHDGYTF. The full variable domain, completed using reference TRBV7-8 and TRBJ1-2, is GAGVSQSPRYKVAKRGQDVALRCDPISGHVSLFWYQQALGQGPEFLTYFQNEAQLDKSGLPSDRFFAERPEGSVSTLKIQRTQQEDSAVYLCASSILLGQRHDGYTFGSGTRLTVV.

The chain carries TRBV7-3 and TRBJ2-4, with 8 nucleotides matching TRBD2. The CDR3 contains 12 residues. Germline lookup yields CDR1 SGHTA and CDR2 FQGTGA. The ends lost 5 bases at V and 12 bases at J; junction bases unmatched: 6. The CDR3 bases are TGTGCCAGCAGCACCCACGGGGGGGCTCAGTACTTC. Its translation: CASSTHGGAQYF. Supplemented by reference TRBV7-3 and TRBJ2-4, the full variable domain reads GAGVSQTPSNKVTEKGKYVELRCDPISGHTALYWYRQSLGQGPEFLIYFQGTGAADDSGLPNDRFFAVRPEGSVSTLKIQRTERGDSAVYLCASSTHGGAQYFGAGTRLSVL.

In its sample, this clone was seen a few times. DNA for the CDR3: TGTGCCAGCAGTTATGAGCTAGCGGGGGTGAAAGAGACCCAGTACTTC. Its protein is CASSYELAGVKETQYF. The chain combines TRBV28 with TRBJ2-5, with TRBD2 matching 10 bases. Germline values: CDR1 MDHEN, CDR2 SYDVKM. The CDR3 spans 16 residues. J was trimmed by 3 bases and V by 4 bases; bases with no gene match: 8.

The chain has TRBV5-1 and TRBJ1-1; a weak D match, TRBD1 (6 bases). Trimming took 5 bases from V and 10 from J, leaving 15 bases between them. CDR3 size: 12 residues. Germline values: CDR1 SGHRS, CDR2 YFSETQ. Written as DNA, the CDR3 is TGCGCCAGCAGTCCGGACAGTCAGAGAGCTTTCTTT. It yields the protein CASSPDSQRAFF.

CDR3 loop: CASSERTRLDEQFF. The CDR3 nucleotides are TGTGCCAGCAGTGAACGGACTAGACTCGATGAGCAGTTCTTC. The chain carries TRBV2 and TRBJ2-1, with TRBD2 matching 7 bases. Per the germline V gene, CDR1 is SNHLY and CDR2 is FYNNEI. The CDR3 is 14 amino acids. V gave up 2 bases and J gave up 8 bases; unmatched junction bases: 6. The variable domain in full, completed from reference TRBV2 and TRBJ2-1, reads EPEVTQTPSHQVTQMGQEVILRCVPISNHLYFYWYRQILGQKVEFLVSFYNNEISEKSEIFDDQFSVERPDGSNFTLKIRSTKLEDSAMYFCASSERTRLDEQFFGPGTRLTVL.

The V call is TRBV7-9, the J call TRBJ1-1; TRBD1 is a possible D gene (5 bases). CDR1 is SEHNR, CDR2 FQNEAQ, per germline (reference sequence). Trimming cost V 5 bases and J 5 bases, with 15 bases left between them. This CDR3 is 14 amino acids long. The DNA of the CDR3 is TGTGCCAGCAGCCCCCGGGCAGGGAGGACTGAAGCTTTCTTT. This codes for CASSPRAGRTEAFF.

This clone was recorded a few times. The CDR3 nucleotides read TGTGCCAGCAGCCTTGCCGACTGGAACGAAGAGACCCAGTACTTC. Its protein is CASSLADWNEETQYF. The genes are TRBV5-6 and TRBJ2-5, with D uncertain. V dropped 4 bases and J dropped 3 bases, with 16 bases sitting between them. The germline V gene has CDR1 SGHDT and CDR2 YYEEEE. The CDR3 consists of 15 residues.

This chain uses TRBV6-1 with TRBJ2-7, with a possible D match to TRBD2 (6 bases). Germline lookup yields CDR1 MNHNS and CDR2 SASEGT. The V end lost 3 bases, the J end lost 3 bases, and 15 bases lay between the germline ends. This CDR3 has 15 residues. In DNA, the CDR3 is TGTGCCAGCAGTGAGATAGGGACGGGACTCTACGAGCAGTACTTC. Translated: CASSEIGTGLYEQYF.